Listed below are T cell receptor beta chains from one sample, sequenced in a study of OX40 agonist ivuxolimab in advanced cancers. Here immunoSEQ multiplex PCR was the method, and the copy in TCRdb shows in-frame clones only, minus some. The data hold about 73,000 clones, with about 91% observed a single time. The sequences come from CD4+ or CD8+ T cells sorted from blood, collected in a trial of the OX40 agonist ivuxolimab. These receptors were collected from an adult with an advanced solid tumor such as melanoma, head and neck, liver or kidney cancer. Each CDR3 is given with its conserved first and last residue. Each record gives: V gene, D gene, J gene, clone size, CDR3 DNA, CDR3 protein. A D gene is named only where the DNA matches it firmly. Clone size, where shown, is once, few, many, or a class for clones that have expanded.

TRBV6-1	.	TRBJ1-4	.	TGTGCCAGCAGCCCTGCCGGGACGGGAGAAAAACTGTTTTTT	CASSPAGTGEKLFF
TRBV4-2	TRBD1	TRBJ2-5	.	TGTGCCAGCAGCCCGGGACAGAGACAAGAGACCCAGTACTTC	CASSPGQRQETQYF
TRBV10-2	TRBD1	TRBJ2-5	.	TGCGCCAGCAGAATTGGGACAGGGGGAGTAGGAGAGACCCAGTACTTC	CASRIGTGGVGETQYF
TRBV11-3	TRBD2	TRBJ2-3	once	TGTGCCAGCAGCCCCGGTCTAGCGGGAGTAAGATATACGCAGTATTTT	CASSPGLAGVRYTQYF
TRBV4-1	.	TRBJ2-3	once	TGCGCCAGCAGCCAAGAAGTGGGAACGCAGTATTTT	CASSQEVGTQYF
TRBV7-8	.	TRBJ2-1	.	TGTGCCAGCAGCGGGGGACGAGGCAATGAGCAGTTCTTC	CASSGGRGNEQFF
TRBV7-9	.	TRBJ2-7	few	TGTGCCAGCAGCTTAGCCCAAATTCGATTGGGTGGCTACGAGCAGTACTTC	CASSLAQIRLGGYEQYF
TRBV2	.	TRBJ2-2	.	TGTGCCAGCGGGCAGGGGAGCACCGGGGAGCTGTTTTTT	CASGQGSTGELFF
TRBV7-9	TRBD1	TRBJ2-7	.	TGTGCCAGCAGCTTGACAGGGGACGAGCAGTACTTC	CASSLTGDEQYF
TRBV5-1	.	TRBJ1-2	.	TGCGCCAGCAGCTTGTACGGGTCGGAGGGCTACACCTTC	CASSLYGSEGYTF
TRBV6-1	.	TRBJ1-4	once	TGTGCCAGCAGAGTACAGTTACTAAATGAAAAACTGTTTTTT	CASRVQLLNEKLFF
TRBV27	TRBD1	TRBJ2-6	.	TGTGCCAGCACTTCCCCCCGGGACAGGGGTTCTGGGGCCAACGTCCTGACTTTC	CASTSPRDRGSGANVLTF
TRBV18	TRBD1	TRBJ1-2	few	TGTGCCAGCTCACCATCCGGGACAGGGGTCTATGGCTACACCTTC	CASSPSGTGVYGYTF
TRBV5-1	.	TRBJ2-3	.	TGCGCCAGCAGCTTGGAAGATACGCAGTATTTT	CASSLEDTQYF
TRBV4-2	.	TRBJ1-2	.	TGTGCCAGCAGCCCCCAAGTGGGGACCTCTAACTATGGCTACACCTTC	CASSPQVGTSNYGYTF
TRBV6-6	.	TRBJ2-5	.	TGTGCCAGCAGTTACTCGCGACTACCCCAAGAGACCCAGTACTTC	CASSYSRLPQETQYF
TRBV30	.	TRBJ1-3	.	TGTGCCTGGAGTGACAGCATCCAGGGCGCTGGAAACACCATATATTTT	CAWSDSIQGAGNTIYF
TRBV11-2	TRBD2	TRBJ2-7	few	TGTGCCAGCAGCCCGGGACTAGCGGGGGGACGCCCGGGGGAAGAGCAGTACTTC	CASSPGLAGGRPGEEQYF
TRBV19	TRBD2	TRBJ2-7	.	TGTGCCAGTAGTCCGAGGACTAGCGGGAGTCCCCCCTACGAGCAGTACTTC	CASSPRTSGSPPYEQYF
TRBV7-8	.	TRBJ2-3	.	TGTGCCAGCAGTCTAAGGTCCACCACAGATACGCAGTATTTT	CASSLRSTTDTQYF
TRBV7-7	TRBD2	TRBJ2-5	.	TGTGCTAGCAGCTTAGCGGGAGGGCACCAAGAGACCCAGTACTTC	CASSLAGGHQETQYF
TRBV7-8	.	TRBJ2-7	once	TGTGCCAGCAGCTGGGGCTTTGTGGGAGGTTTCAACGAGCAGTACTTC	CASSWGFVGGFNEQYF
TRBV9	TRBD1	TRBJ1-6	.	TGTGCCAGCAGCGTAGGCGGGACAGACCATTCACCCCTCCACTTT	CASSVGGTDHSPLHF
TRBV5-4	TRBD1	TRBJ1-2	.	TGTGCCAGCAGCTTAGTGGGACAGAACTATGGCTACACCTTC	CASSLVGQNYGYTF
TRBV30	TRBD1	TRBJ1-6	few	TGTGCCTGGAGTGTTGACAGGGTGGGATCACCCCTCCACTTT	CAWSVDRVGSPLHF
TRBV5-6	.	TRBJ2-2	.	TGTGCCAGCAGCTTTGGGCCAGGGACGAACACCGGGGAGCTGTTTTTT	CASSFGPGTNTGELFF
TRBV13	.	TRBJ2-2	.	TGTGCCAGCAGCTTACGCCGGGCCTCGAACACCGGGGAGCTGTTTTTT	CASSLRRASNTGELFF
TRBV5-4	TRBD2	TRBJ2-3	.	TGTGCCAGCAGCATGATGGGACTAGCGTTGACAGATACGCAGTATTTT	CASSMMGLALTDTQYF
TRBV11-2	.	TRBJ1-5	.	TGTGCCAGCAGCCCGAACCTTAATCAGCCCCAGCATTTT	CASSPNLNQPQHF
TRBV10-1	.	TRBJ2-7	.	TGCGCCAGCGGGCAGGGCGGCGAGCAGTACTTC	CASGQGGEQYF
TRBV6-1	TRBD1	TRBJ1-1	.	TGTGCCAGCAGTTATGACAGGGGGGATACTGAAGCTTTCTTT	CASSYDRGDTEAFF
TRBV5-1	TRBD1	TRBJ1-1	.	TGCGCCAGCAGCTTGTGGGACAGGTCGACTGAAGCTTTCTTT	CASSLWDRSTEAFF
TRBV6-1	.	TRBJ2-5	.	TGTGCCAGCAGTAAGGAGGGACTTGTTCAAGAGACCCAGTACTTC	CASSKEGLVQETQYF
TRBV2	TRBD1	TRBJ1-6	.	TGTGCCGGATTCCGGGACAGGGACTCACCCCTCCACTTT	CAGFRDRDSPLHF
TRBV19	TRBD1	TRBJ2-1	.	TGTGCCAGTACCCAACAGGGGAGTTCCTACAATGAGCAGTTCTTC	CASTQQGSSYNEQFF
TRBV2	.	TRBJ1-2	once	TGTGCCAGCAGCAATGAGAGGGGGTATGGCTACACCTTC	CASSNERGYGYTF
TRBV11-3	TRBD1	TRBJ1-1	.	TGTGCCAGCAGCTCACAGGGGATAGACCGGGAGAACAGTGGCACTGAAGCTTTCTTT	CASSSQGIDRENSGTEAFF